Listed below are T cell receptor beta chains from one sample, sequenced in a study of T-cell reconstitution after alpha-beta-depleted transplantation in children. TCRdb fed the PCR reads into MiXCR, producing one record per CDR3 protein. The top ten hold roughly 5.5% of the sample, which has 400,000 to 500,000 distinct CDR3 sequences, around 9.9% seen once. The material was PBMCs from the stem cell graft donor, obtained from the stem cell graft. The receptor source for this set is a human donor who donated a stem cell graft to a child with acute myeloid leukemia. CDR3s include the opening cysteine and the closing phenylalanine or tryptophan. A D gene is named only where the DNA matches it firmly. The size entry is marked missing in some rows and otherwise reads once, few, many or a size class.

v_gene: TRBV20-1; abundance: -; len: 15; d_gene: -; j_gene: TRBJ1-2; CDR3aa: CSAINPPGANYGYTF; CDR3nt: TGCAGTGCTATTAACCCCCCGGGGGCTAACTATGGCTACACCTTC
v_gene: TRBV12-3/TRBV12-4; abundance: few; len: 15; d_gene: TRBD2; j_gene: TRBJ2-1; CDR3aa: CASSFRSGVYNEQFF; CDR3nt: TGTGCCAGCAGTTTTCGGAGCGGGGTCTACAATGAGCAGTTCTTC
v_gene: TRBV19; abundance: -; len: 12; d_gene: TRBD2; j_gene: TRBJ2-7; CDR3aa: CASSMGGTGQYF; CDR3nt: TGTGCCAGTAGTATGGGAGGGACCGGGCAGTACTTC
v_gene: TRBV6-2/TRBV6-3; abundance: few; len: 13; d_gene: -; j_gene: TRBJ2-1; CDR3aa: CASSSGGPGEQFF; CDR3nt: TGTGCCAGCAGTTCCGGGGGGCCCGGTGAGCAGTTCTTC
v_gene: TRBV7-2; abundance: few; len: 15; d_gene: TRBD2; j_gene: TRBJ2-5; CDR3aa: CASSLGGGARETQYF; CDR3nt: TGTGCCAGCAGCTTAGGCGGGGGGGCGCGAGAGACCCAGTACTTC
v_gene: TRBV20-1; abundance: -; len: 18; d_gene: -; j_gene: TRBJ2-1; CDR3aa: CSARDGTAGYSSYNEQFF; CDR3nt: TGCAGTGCTAGAGATGGGACAGCGGGTTATAGCTCCTACAATGAGCAGTTCTTC
v_gene: TRBV29-1; abundance: many; len: 14; d_gene: TRBD1; j_gene: TRBJ2-1; CDR3aa: CSVLSKDRVNEQFF; CDR3nt: TGCAGCGTCTTATCAAAAGACAGGGTAAATGAGCAGTTCTTC
v_gene: TRBV7-2; abundance: few; len: 15; d_gene: TRBD2; j_gene: TRBJ2-1; CDR3aa: CASSFGGAAVNEQFF; CDR3nt: TGTGCCAGCAGCTTCGGGGGGGCCGCGGTAAATGAGCAGTTCTTC
v_gene: TRBV24-1; abundance: few; len: 13; d_gene: -; j_gene: TRBJ2-1; CDR3aa: CATDAGPHNEQFF; CDR3nt: TGTGCCACCGACGCAGGGCCTCACAATGAGCAGTTCTTC
v_gene: TRBV6-2/TRBV6-3; abundance: few; len: 11; d_gene: -; j_gene: TRBJ2-5; CDR3aa: CAAQSRETQYF; CDR3nt: TGTGCCGCCCAGAGTCGGGAGACCCAGTACTTC
v_gene: TRBV6-6; abundance: -; len: 11; d_gene: TRBD1; j_gene: TRBJ1-1; CDR3aa: CASSPGQAAFF; CDR3nt: TGTGCCAGCAGTCCGGGACAGGCGGCTTTCTTT
v_gene: TRBV4-3; abundance: few; len: 15; d_gene: TRBD1; j_gene: TRBJ2-3; CDR3aa: CASSQGDRDTDTQYF; CDR3nt: TGCGCCAGCAGCCAAGGGGACAGGGATACAGATACGCAGTATTTT
v_gene: TRBV20-1; abundance: few; len: 16; d_gene: TRBD2; j_gene: TRBJ2-3; CDR3aa: CSASPSLAGVPDTQYF; CDR3nt: TGCAGTGCTAGCCCCTCACTAGCGGGAGTCCCAGATACGCAGTATTTT
v_gene: TRBV6-1; abundance: few; len: 13; d_gene: -; j_gene: TRBJ2-3; CDR3aa: CASSDWGPDTQYF; CDR3nt: TGTGCCAGCAGTGATTGGGGCCCGGATACGCAGTATTTT
v_gene: TRBV6-2/TRBV6-3; abundance: few; len: 15; d_gene: -; j_gene: TRBJ2-3; CDR3aa: CASSLLGRAPDTQYF; CDR3nt: TGTGCCAGCAGTTTACTCGGTAGAGCCCCAGATACGCAGTATTTT
v_gene: TRBV28; abundance: -; len: 11; d_gene: -; j_gene: TRBJ2-1; CDR3aa: CASSTPNEQFF; CDR3nt: TGTGCCAGCAGTACCCCGAATGAGCAGTTCTTC